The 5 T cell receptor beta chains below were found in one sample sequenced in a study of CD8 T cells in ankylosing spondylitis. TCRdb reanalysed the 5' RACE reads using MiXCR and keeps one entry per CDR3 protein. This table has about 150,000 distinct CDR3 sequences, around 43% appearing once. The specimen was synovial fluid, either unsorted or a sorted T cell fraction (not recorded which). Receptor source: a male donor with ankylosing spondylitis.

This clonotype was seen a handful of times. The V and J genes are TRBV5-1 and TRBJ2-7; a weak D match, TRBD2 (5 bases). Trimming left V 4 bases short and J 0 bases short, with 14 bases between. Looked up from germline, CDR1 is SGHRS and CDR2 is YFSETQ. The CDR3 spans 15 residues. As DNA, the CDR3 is TGCGCCAGCAGCCCCATCCGGGGTATCTCCTACGAGCAGTACTTC. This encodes CASSPIRGISYEQYF.

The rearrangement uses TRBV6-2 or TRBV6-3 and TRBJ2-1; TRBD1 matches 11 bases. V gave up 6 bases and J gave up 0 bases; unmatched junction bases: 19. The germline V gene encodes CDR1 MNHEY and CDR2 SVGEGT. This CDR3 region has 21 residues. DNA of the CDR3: TGTGCCAGCAGCAGATCCTATTCTGGGACAGGGGGACCAGCCTCCTACAATGAGCAGTTCTTC. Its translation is CASSRSYSGTGGPASYNEQFF.

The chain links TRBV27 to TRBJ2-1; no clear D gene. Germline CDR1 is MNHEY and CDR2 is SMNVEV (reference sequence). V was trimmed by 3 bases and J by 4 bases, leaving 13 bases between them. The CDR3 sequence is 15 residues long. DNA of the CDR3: TGTGCCAGCAGTTTTCGTCTGTTACCATACAATGAGCAGTTCTTC. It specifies CASSFRLLPYNEQFF.

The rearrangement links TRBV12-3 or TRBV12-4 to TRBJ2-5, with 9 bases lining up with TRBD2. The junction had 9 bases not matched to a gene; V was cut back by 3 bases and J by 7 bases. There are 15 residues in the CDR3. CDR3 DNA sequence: TGTGCCAGCAGTTTGGACGGGACTAGCTTCGGGACCCAGTACTTC. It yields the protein CASSLDGTSFGTQYF.

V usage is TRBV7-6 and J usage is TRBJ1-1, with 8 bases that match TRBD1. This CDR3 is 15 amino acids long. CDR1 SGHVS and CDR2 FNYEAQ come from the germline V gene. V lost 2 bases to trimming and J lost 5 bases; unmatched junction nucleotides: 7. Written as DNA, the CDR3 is TGTGCCAGCAGCTTAATAGGACAGGGTGAGACTGAAGCTTTCTTT. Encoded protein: CASSLIGQGETEAFF.